This section outlines one T cell receptor (beta chain) sequence together with its context. These data belong to a study of blood T cell repertoires in COVID-19. Trimming stripped 0 bases from V and 0 bases from J, with 18 bases between. The germline V gene has CDR1 LNHNV and CDR2 YYDKDF (reference sequence). The CDR3 extends over 19 amino acids. Repertoires were generated with immunoSEQ multiplex PCR, while TCRdb's copy carries only in-frame clones and drops some. The profile shows around 180,000 clones, roughly nine tenths of them singletons. The chain combines TRBV15 with TRBJ1-3; D not certain. The receptor comes from a woman aged 40-49 years with acute COVID-19. Sequenced material: PBMCs or T cells enriched from blood (not recorded which). The CDR3: CATSRDIPFVRDSGNTIYF. The DNA of the CDR3 is TGTGCCACCAGCAGAGATATCCCCTTTGTGAGGGACTCTGGAAACACCATATATTTT.